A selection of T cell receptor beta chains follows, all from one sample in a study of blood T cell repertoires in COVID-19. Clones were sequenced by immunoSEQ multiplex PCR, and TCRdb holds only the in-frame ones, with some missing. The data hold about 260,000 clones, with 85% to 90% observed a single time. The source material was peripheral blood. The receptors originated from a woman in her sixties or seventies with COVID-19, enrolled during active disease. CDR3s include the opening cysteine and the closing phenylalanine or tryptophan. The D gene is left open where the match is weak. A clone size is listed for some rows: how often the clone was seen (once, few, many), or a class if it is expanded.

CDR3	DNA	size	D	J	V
CASSIKFWTGSSNQPQHF	TGTGCCAGTAGTATAAAATTCTGGACAGGGTCGAGCAATCAGCCCCAGCATTTT	.	TRBD1	TRBJ1-5	TRBV19
CASSPRPGLITDTQYF	TGTGCCAGCAGCCCCCGCCCCGGACTTATCACAGATACGCAGTATTTT	.	.	TRBJ2-3	TRBV5-4
CASSANRGTRNEQFF	TGTGCCAGCAGTGCAAACAGGGGGACCCGCAATGAGCAGTTCTTC	.	TRBD1	TRBJ2-1	TRBV25-1
CASSLVRGPTGELFF	TGTGCCAGCAGCTTAGTAAGGGGGCCTACCGGGGAGCTGTTTTTT	.	TRBD1	TRBJ2-2	TRBV7-2
CASSESNMWSPLHF	TGTGCCAGCAGTGAAAGTAACATGTGGTCACCCCTCCACTTT	.	.	TRBJ1-6	TRBV6-1
CAWSKGASTEAFF	TGTGCCTGGAGTAAGGGGGCGAGCACTGAAGCTTTCTTT	.	TRBD1	TRBJ1-1	TRBV30
CASSPRPRDSLHYNYGYTF	TGTGCCAGCAGTCCGCGACCCCGGGACAGCCTTCATTATAACTATGGCTACACCTTC	.	TRBD1	TRBJ1-2	TRBV28
CASSETRGLGGYTF	TGTGCCAGTAGTGAAACCAGGGGGCTCGGTGGCTACACCTTC	.	TRBD1	TRBJ1-2	TRBV19
CAWRRSVNTEAFF	TGTGCCTGGAGACGAAGCGTGAACACTGAAGCTTTCTTT	.	.	TRBJ1-1	TRBV30
CASSLAGRGYTEAFF	TGTGCCAGCAGCTTAGCCGGCAGGGGGTACACTGAAGCTTTCTTT	.	TRBD1	TRBJ1-1	TRBV7-8
CASEQGQGARQPQHF	TGTGCCAGCGAACAAGGACAGGGGGCAAGACAGCCTCAGCATTTT	.	TRBD1	TRBJ1-5	TRBV28
CASSRELNTEAFF	TGTGCCAGCAGCAGGGAGTTAAACACTGAAGCTTTCTTT	.	.	TRBJ1-1	TRBV11-2
CASHERVYNEQFF	TGTGCCAGCCACGAGCGGGTGTACAATGAGCAGTTCTTC	.	.	TRBJ2-1	TRBV2
CASSTTGTLNNEQFF	TGTGCCAGCAGCACGACAGGGACCTTAAACAATGAGCAGTTCTTC	.	TRBD1	TRBJ2-1	TRBV11-1
CASSYSIASGRSNEQFF	TGTGCCAGCAGTTACTCGATTGCTAGCGGGAGATCCAATGAGCAGTTCTTC	.	TRBD2	TRBJ2-1	TRBV6-7
CASGLGQGFTEAFF	TGTGCTAGTGGTTTGGGACAGGGGTTCACTGAAGCTTTCTTT	.	TRBD1	TRBJ1-1	TRBV12-5
CASSYRQGGRGYTF	TGTGCCAGCAGTTACCGGCAGGGCGGTCGTGGCTACACCTTC	.	.	TRBJ1-2	TRBV6-2/TRBV6-3
CASTPRGANQPQHF	TGTGCCAGCACCCCCAGGGGGGCCAATCAGCCCCAGCATTTT	.	TRBD1	TRBJ1-5	TRBV6-2/TRBV6-3
CASSSDRGTNYGYTF	TGTGCCAGCAGCTCGGACAGGGGAACTAACTATGGCTACACCTTC	.	TRBD1	TRBJ1-2	TRBV5-6
CASSSPVFAEAFF	TGTGCCAGCAGTTCCCCGGTCTTTGCTGAAGCTTTCTTT	.	.	TRBJ1-1	TRBV6-5
CASSVVGGGINEQFF	TGTGCCAGCAGCGTAGTTGGGGGAGGGATCAATGAGCAGTTCTTC	.	TRBD2	TRBJ2-1	TRBV9
CASSPGQAYEQYF	TGTGCCAGCAGCCCGGGACAGGCCTACGAGCAGTACTTC	once	TRBD1	TRBJ2-7	TRBV4-2
CASRTGGTGELFF	TGTGCCAGCAGGACAGGGGGCACCGGGGAGCTGTTTTTT	few	TRBD1	TRBJ2-2	TRBV25-1
CASSGQGKNSPLHF	TGTGCCAGCAGCGGACAGGGAAAAAATTCACCCCTCCACTTT	.	TRBD1	TRBJ1-6	TRBV6-5